Listed here are 22 T cell receptor beta chains from one sample, sequenced in a study of cytomegalovirus exposure and HLA in healthy donors. Use of 60 Vbeta and 13 Jbeta primers characterized the PCR. The assay was immunoSEQ multiplex PCR, and TCRdb's table has in-frame clones only and misses some. The sample carries roughly 180,000 clones, over 80% recorded once. Specimen: PBMCs. The receptors shown here come from a boy between 2 and 10 years old in good health and CMV-seronegative.

In its sample, this clone was seen a few times. The gene calls are TRBV9 and TRBJ1-4; 12 positions agree with TRBD1. The CDR3 runs 16 residues. CDR1 is SGDLS and CDR2 is YYNGEE in the germline V gene. The V gene end was trimmed by 3 bases and the J gene end by 6 bases; junction bases not matched to a gene: 6. CDR3 in DNA: TGTGCCAGCAGCGCCGGGACAGGGGGCGCTGATGAAAAACTGTTTTTT. It specifies CASSAGTGGADEKLFF. Together with reference TRBV9 and TRBJ1-4, the CDR3 gives the full variable domain: DSGVTQTPKHLITATGQRVTLRCSPRSGDLSVYWYQQSLDQGLQFLIQYYNGEERAKGNILERFSAQQFPDLHSELNLSSLELGDSALYFCASSAGTGGADEKLFFGSGTQLSVL.

This clone was recorded once. The rearrangement links TRBV11-2 to TRBJ1-4; 12 nucleotides agree with TRBD1. Per the germline V gene, CDR1 is SGHAT and CDR2 is FQNNGV. V lost 6 bases, J lost 1 base, and 12 bases stayed unmatched. CDR3 length: 19 residues. In DNA, the CDR3 is TGTGCCAGCAGTCAGACCGGGACAGGGGGCGGTGGAACTAATGAAAAACTGTTTTTT. This sequence encodes CASSQTGTGGGGTNEKLFF.

The rearrangement joins TRBV18 to TRBJ1-2, with 7 bases matching TRBD1. V gave up 5 bases and J gave up 6 bases; unmatched junction bases: 9. CDR1 is KGHSH and CDR2 is LQKENI in the germline V gene. The length of the CDR3 is 14 residues. This chain's CDR3 is CASSTPGGPNGYTF. CDR3 nucleotide sequence: TGTGCCAGCTCAACTCCAGGGGGACCCAATGGCTACACCTTC.

In regard to this clone: Germline is not matched at one junction end, which may reflect a read error. The CDR3 loop reads CASSPRLAGGPNEQFF. The CDR3 DNA sequence: TGTGCTAGCAGCCCTAGACTAGCGGGAGGGCCGAATGAGCAGTTCTTC. This chain connects TRBV7-7 to TRBJ2-1; 14 bases are shared with TRBD2. From germline, CDR1 is SSHAT and CDR2 FNYEAQ (reference sequence). The CDR3 is made up of 16 amino acids. Together with reference TRBV7-7 and TRBJ2-1, the CDR3 gives the full variable domain: GAGVSQSPRYKVTKRGQDVTLRCDPISSHATLYWYQQALGQGPEFLTYFNYEAQPDKSGLPSDRFSAERPEGSISTLTIQRTEQRDSAMYRCASSPRLAGGPNEQFFGPGTRLTVL.

The chain combines TRBV18 with TRBJ1-1; 7 bases map to TRBD1. V was pared by 5 bases and J by 3 bases, with 6 bases of the junction left unmatched. This CDR3 is built from 14 residues. Germline V lookup: CDR1 KGHSH, CDR2 LQKENI. This CDR3 reads CASSMETGYTEAFF. The CDR3 DNA reads as TGTGCCAGCTCAATGGAGACAGGGTACACTGAAGCTTTCTTT. Supplemented by reference TRBV18 and TRBJ1-1, the full variable domain reads NAGVMQNPRHLVRRRGQEARLRCSPMKGHSHVYWYRQLPEEGLKFMVYLQKENIIDESGMPKERFSAEFPKEGPSILRIQQVVRGDSAAYFCASSMETGYTEAFFGQGTRLTVV.

The chain employs TRBV5-4 and TRBJ2-3; 7 positions match TRBD2. This CDR3 has 16 amino acids. V lost 5 bases, J lost 0 bases, and 9 bases stayed unmatched. The germline CDR1 and CDR2 sequences are SGHNT and YYREEE (reference sequence). The CDR3 sequence: CASRPRGVSSTDTQYF. Written as DNA, the CDR3 is TGTGCCAGCAGACCCCGGGGGGTCTCTAGCACAGATACGCAGTATTTT.

This sequence joins TRBV18 and TRBJ2-7; 8 bases map to TRBD1. V shed 1 base and J 6 bases; nucleotides not matched to a gene: 8. The germline CDR1 and CDR2 sequences are KGHSH and LQKENI. CDR3 length equals 15 residues. The CDR3 sequence is CASSPLQGAGGEQYF. CDR3 DNA: TGTGCCAGCTCACCACTGCAGGGGGCGGGCGGCGAGCAGTACTTC.

The chain is built from TRBV30 and TRBJ2-7; 14 nucleotides align to TRBD2. V lost 0 bases and J lost 3; bases outside the gene matches: 4. There are 16 residues in the CDR3. The germline gives CDR1 GTSNPN, CDR2 SVGIG (reference sequence). The CDR3 DNA follows: TGTGCCTGGAGTGTAAGACTAGCGGGGGGGAACTACGAGCAGTACTTC. Translating gives CAWSVRLAGGNYEQYF.

The rearrangement uses TRBV19 and TRBJ1-5; D not resolved. Trimming removed 5 bases from V and 7 bases from J, with 15 bases in between. In germline, CDR1 is LNHDA, CDR2 SQIVND (reference sequence). This CDR3 is built from 14 residues. CDR3 in DNA: TGTGCCAGTAGTCAGTACGGGGTCGGCCAGCCCCAGCATTTT. Its protein is CASSQYGVGQPQHF.

J is TRBJ2-1 and V is TRBV6-6; D ambiguous. V was shortened by 8 bases and J by 4 bases, with 9 bases between the two germline ends. The CDR3 is 12 amino acids. Germline CDR1 is MNHNY and CDR2 is SVGAGI (reference sequence). DNA of the CDR3: TGTGCCAGCGTCACTACATACAATGAGCAGTTCTTC. Translated: CASVTTYNEQFF.

A single count supports this clone. V gene TRBV7-6 combines with J gene TRBJ1-1; unclear D gene. Trimming took off 1 base at V and 1 base at J, with 10 bases between the two ends. Germline V gene lookup returns CDR1 SGHVS and CDR2 FNYEAQ. The CDR3 spans 15 residues. CDR3 coding DNA: TGTGCCAGCAGCTTAGAGGCGGACTGGAACACTGAAGCTTTCTTT. Its protein is CASSLEADWNTEAFF.

About this clone itself: The same CDR3 also results from other DNA sequences found in this sample. This chain connects TRBV29-1 to TRBJ1-2; 12 nucleotides align to TRBD1. CDR3 length equals 12 residues. Looked up from germline, CDR1 is SQVTM and CDR2 is ANQGSEA. Germline trimming cut 7 bases from V and 8 bases from J; bases unmatched to any gene: 5. CDR3 DNA sequence: TGCAGCGATTCCGGGACAGGGGGCGGCTACACCTTC. Residues: CSDSGTGGGYTF.

This chain links TRBV21-1 with TRBJ2-5; TRBD2, the table's D call, lacks a check against the DNA. TRBV21-1 is noted as a pseudogene. The CDR3 has 15 amino acids. The CDR3 spells CASSKGGSGKETQYF. The CDR3 DNA reads as TGTGCCAGCAGCAAAGGGGGTAGCGGGAAGGAGACCCAGTACTTC.

This chain joins TRBV6-1 and TRBJ1-2; D not certain. This CDR3 comprises 14 residues. The V end lost 2 bases, the J end lost 8 bases, and 15 bases lay between the germline ends. Looked up from germline, CDR1 is MNHNS and CDR2 is SASEGT. The CDR3 nucleotides are TGTGCCAGCAGTGAAACTCGTGCATATCGAGGCTACACCTTC. This codes for CASSETRAYRGYTF.

The chain is built from TRBV4-2 and TRBJ1-5; D is perhaps TRBD1 (5 bases). Trimming cost V 0 bases and J 0 bases, with 12 bases left between them. This CDR3 region has 17 residues. Germline V gene data show CDR1 as LGHNA and CDR2 as YNFKEQ. The CDR3 region has the DNA TGTGCCAGCAGCCAAGAGTTGGCGGGGGATAGCAATCAGCCCCAGCATTTT. Translation gives CASSQELAGDSNQPQHF.

The gene calls are TRBV11-2 and TRBJ2-7; possible D gene TRBD1, 6 bases. This CDR3 has 15 amino acids. Germline CDR1 SGHAT, CDR2 FQNNGV. V was trimmed by 0 bases and J by 4 bases, leaving 13 bases between them. The CDR3 DNA is TGTGCCAGCAGCTTAGATCTTCAGGGGATTTACGAGCAGTACGTC. Translated, it gives CASSLDLQGIYEQYV.

This chain links TRBV5-1 with TRBJ2-7; 9 bases line up with TRBD2. The CDR3 consists of 16 residues. After removal of 1 base from V and 7 bases from J, the junction contained 12 bases not matched to a gene. CDR1 is SGHRS, CDR2 YFSETQ, per germline. The CDR3, as DNA: TGCGCCAGCAGCTTGTTTTCCCCCCTAGCGGGGTGGGAGCAGTACTTC. Translating it yields CASSLFSPLAGWEQYF.

The chain is built from TRBV9 and TRBJ1-2; TRBD1 might be the D (6 bases). Germline CDR1 SGDLS, CDR2 YYNGEE. The CDR3 is 13 amino acids. Trimming left V 7 bases short and J 5 bases short, with 15 bases between. CDR3: CASGGDREYGYTF. In DNA form, the CDR3 reads TGTGCCAGCGGGGGCGACCGAGAGTATGGCTACACCTTC.

This chain uses TRBV5-4 with TRBJ2-1; 7 nucleotides agree with TRBD1. V dropped 0 bases and J dropped 4; count of bases not matched to a gene: 4. The CDR3 runs to 15 residues. Per the germline V gene, CDR1 is SGHNT and CDR2 is YYREEE (reference sequence). CDR3 DNA: TGTGCCAGCAGCTTGGCCGGGACAGTGTACAATGAGCAGTTCTTC. Translated, it gives CASSLAGTVYNEQFF. The whole variable domain, filled in from reference TRBV5-4 and TRBJ2-1, reads ETGVTQSPTHLIKTRGQQVTLRCSSQSGHNTVSWYQQALGQGPQFIFQYYREEENGRGNFPPRFSGLQFPNYSSELNVNALELDDSALYLCASSLAGTVYNEQFFGPGTRLTVL.

This clone was detected only once. This rearrangement joins TRBV15 to TRBJ1-2; 9 bases agree with TRBD1. This CDR3 region has 16 residues. CDR1 is LNHNV and CDR2 is YYDKDF in the germline V gene (reference sequence). The trim removed 3 bases at V and 6 bases at J, leaving 11 bases unmatched. The CDR3 region is CATSSPRDRAVDGYTF. The CDR3 DNA is TGTGCCACCAGCAGCCCTCGGGACAGGGCGGTTGATGGCTACACCTTC.

This clone showed up just once. The chain employs TRBV7-9 and TRBJ1-3; no firm D call. Germline values: CDR1 SEHNR, CDR2 FQNEAQ (reference sequence). Trimming removed 5 bases from V and 7 bases from J, with 27 bases in between. This CDR3 spans 18 amino acids. The CDR3 DNA sequence: TGTGCCAGCAGCCCTGGATCGGAGGCGGCTACCGTTCGGAACACCATATATTTT. Residues: CASSPGSEAATVRNTIYF.

About this clone itself: Other DNA sequences of this sample code for an identical CDR3. CDR3 protein: CSVEDSGSGNTGELFF. CDR3 nucleotide sequence: TGCAGCGTTGAAGATTCCGGTAGCGGGAACACCGGGGAGCTGTTTTTT. The J gene is TRBJ2-2, the V gene TRBV29-1; perhaps TRBD2 as D (6 bases). V shed 0 bases and J shed 1 base, with 12 bases lying between them. From germline, CDR1 is SQVTM and CDR2 ANQGSEA. The length of the CDR3 is 16 residues.